This TCR beta chain is drawn from a study of response to subunit inactivated influenza vaccine (dated by TCRdb to between 2018 and 2020). Concerning the study at large: Deep quantitative profiling of the T cell receptor repertoire was used in the study to follow responses to a trivalent subunit inactivated influenza vaccine. Overall study outcomes, separate from this receptor: It was suggested by the authors that each seasonal influenza vaccination may recruit only a limited number of new T cells.

Only a few counts were recorded for this clonotype. Its antigen remains undetermined. It has no much larger one-base neighbor in the sample; base qualities were not kept. Library construction relied on RT-PCR. Sequencing was carried out with an Illumina HiSeq 2500. Using fastp trimming at Q25 and MiXCR clonotype assembly, TCRdb reanalyzed the public sequencing data and kept in-frame beta chains. Records with the same CDR3 protein are collapsed into one entry carrying the most frequent genes and DNA. Within this sample are over 300,000 distinct CDR3 sequences, with roughly 22% of them counted one time only. The top ten clonotypes cover more than 8.5% of the sample. V has 6 bases trimmed and J has 4 bases trimmed; junction bases matching no gene number 1. From the cysteine through the phenylalanine, the CDR3 covers 12 amino acids. The kept DNA is CDR3 alone, 36 bases in frame from the first base. Sequences DFQATT (CDR1) and SNEGSKA (CDR2) are obtained from the germline V gene (reference sequence).

This receptor chain uses TRBV20-1 and TRBJ1-2; a stretch of 11 junction bases matches TRBD1. This clonotype was sampled from a man aged 45-69 years who received an inactivated influenza vaccine. Donor details come from another sample of the same person, matched by shared clones. Sequencing used PBMCs from blood, obtained less than 22 months after vaccination. The CDR3: CSAGTGGYGYTF. At the DNA level, the sequence is TGCAGTGCCGGGACAGGGGGCTATGGCTACACCTTC.